This TCR beta chain was identified during a study of human T cells and chemical hapten exposure. Study findings and constraints: The donor cohort had alopecia, so its immune response may not match that of healthy people. Relative to control repertoires, expanded TCRs gave rise to significantly more large CDR3 similarity clusters.

This CDR3 is built from 15 residues. V was pared by 2 bases and J by 5 bases, with 6 bases of the junction left unmatched. Germline-derived CDR1 and CDR2 are LGHNA and YSLEER. During construction of the library, unique molecular identifiers were attached to individual cDNA molecules for quantitative, reproducible TCR counting. TCRdb re-analysed the RACE reads in MiXCR, keeping a single row per CDR3 protein. The repertoire consists of approximately 370,000 distinct CDR3 sequences, with about 5.4% occurring once and the leading ten covering around 8%. As to time point: pre-sensitization, week 0. Treatment specified: therapeutic diphenylcyclopropenone sensitization with weekly scalp DPC. On this clonotype itself: What it binds is not known.

The sequence came from a woman between 18 and 29 years old with alopecia areata. Some clones in this sample may be carry-over from other donors' samples. The specimen comprised whole blood, sampled in connection with sensitization to the hapten diphenylcyclopropenone (DPC). The rearrangement links TRBV4-3 to TRBJ2-7, with 10 bases that match TRBD1. CDR3 coding DNA: TGCGCCAGCAGCCAACCCGGGACAGGGGTAAACGAGCAGTACTTC. Translated: CASSQPGTGVNEQYF.